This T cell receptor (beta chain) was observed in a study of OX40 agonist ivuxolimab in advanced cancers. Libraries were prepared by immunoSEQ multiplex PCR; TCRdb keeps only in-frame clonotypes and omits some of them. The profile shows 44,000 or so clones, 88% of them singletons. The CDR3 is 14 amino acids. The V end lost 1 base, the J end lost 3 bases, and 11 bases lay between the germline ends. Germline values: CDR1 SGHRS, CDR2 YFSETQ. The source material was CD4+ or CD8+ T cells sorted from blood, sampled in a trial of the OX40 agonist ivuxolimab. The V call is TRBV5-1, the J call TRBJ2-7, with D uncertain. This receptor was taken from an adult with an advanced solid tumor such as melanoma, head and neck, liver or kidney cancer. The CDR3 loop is CASSLTSRNYEQYF. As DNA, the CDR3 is TGCGCCAGCAGCTTGACCTCACGAAACTACGAGCAGTACTTC.